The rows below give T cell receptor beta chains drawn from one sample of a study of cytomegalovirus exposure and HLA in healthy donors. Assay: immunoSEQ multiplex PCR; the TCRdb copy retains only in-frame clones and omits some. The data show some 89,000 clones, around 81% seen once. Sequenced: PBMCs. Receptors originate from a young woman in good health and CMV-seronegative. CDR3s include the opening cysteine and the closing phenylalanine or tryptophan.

CDR3: CASSYAGTSDEQYF; V: TRBV7-8; J: TRBJ2-7
CDR3: CASSVETGQYNEQFF; V: TRBV9; J: TRBJ2-1
CDR3: CASSLLGGRGTDTQYF; V: TRBV7-3; J: TRBJ2-3
CDR3: CASSLGLAGRNEQFF; V: TRBV7-7; J: TRBJ2-1
CDR3: CASSFSITEVQYF; V: TRBV9; J: TRBJ2-4
CDR3: CASSLHQQDPDTQYF; V: TRBV28; J: TRBJ2-3
CDR3: CASSSRGMNTEAFF; V: TRBV5-1; J: TRBJ1-1
CDR3: CASSHDTYSYEQYF; V: TRBV5-1; J: TRBJ2-7
CDR3: CAISEVGDRSSYEQYF; V: TRBV10-3; J: TRBJ2-7
CDR3: CSAVGGPGGGETQYF; V: TRBV29-1; J: TRBJ2-5
CDR3: CASTLTGGYQPQHF; V: TRBV28; J: TRBJ1-5
CDR3: CASSPSGIRATDTQYF; V: TRBV5-4; J: TRBJ2-3
CDR3: CASSQDLAGIRGYTF; V: TRBV14; J: TRBJ1-2
CDR3: CASSLDRGMNEQFF; V: TRBV18; J: TRBJ2-1
CDR3: CASSNGLAGNYEQYF; V: TRBV5-1; J: TRBJ2-7
CDR3: CATSIDRGGYEQYF; V: TRBV15; J: TRBJ2-7
CDR3: CTTEDYYGYTF; V: TRBV20-1; J: TRBJ1-2
CDR3: CASSPRDKSPYEQYF; V: TRBV7-9; J: TRBJ2-7
CDR3: CASSLDRNPYNEQFF; V: TRBV7-2; J: TRBJ2-1
CDR3: CASSPRSGDQETQYF; V: TRBV18; J: TRBJ2-5
CDR3: CASRSGGFSEAFF; V: TRBV7-2; J: TRBJ1-1
CDR3: CASSLGLGAEAFF; V: TRBV6-6; J: TRBJ1-1
CDR3: CATQWSSGRFTYNEQFF; V: TRBV19; J: TRBJ2-1
CDR3: CASRRSGTGAYEQYF; V: TRBV6-6; J: TRBJ2-7
CDR3: CASSLTPGGYGYTF; V: TRBV7-9; J: TRBJ1-2
CDR3: CASSLEGQGGDTQYF; V: TRBV5-4; J: TRBJ2-3
CDR3: CASSIGTMGNEQYF; V: TRBV6-1; J: TRBJ2-7
CDR3: CASRQGSNTGELFF; V: TRBV2; J: TRBJ2-2
CDR3: CASNRGNTEAFF; V: TRBV19; J: TRBJ1-1
CDR3: CASSLGTAGNTIYF; V: TRBV7-7; J: TRBJ1-3
CDR3: CASSLGSHTEAFF; V: TRBV28; J: TRBJ1-1
CDR3: CASSSPENEQFF; V: TRBV4-1; J: TRBJ2-1
CDR3: CSSSLGGGYEGPSYEQYF; V: TRBV7-9; J: TRBJ2-7
CDR3: CASSRDRYGQPQHF; V: TRBV11-2; J: TRBJ1-5
CDR3: CASSWTASSYNSPLHF; V: TRBV28; J: TRBJ1-6
CDR3: CASSSYTGAQPQHF; V: TRBV5-6; J: TRBJ1-5
CDR3: CAWSLTAYEQYF; V: TRBV30; J: TRBJ2-7
CDR3: CASSEGAPTSGRNEQFF; V: TRBV6-1; J: TRBJ2-1
CDR3: CASSQNTGFMNTEAFF; V: TRBV18; J: TRBJ1-1
CDR3: CASSLAGGPFEQYF; V: TRBV6-5; J: TRBJ2-7
CDR3: CASNNRDRGNQPQHF; V: TRBV6-1; J: TRBJ1-5
CDR3: CASSLSGRHPNTGELFF; V: TRBV27; J: TRBJ2-2
CDR3: CASSYRGGPKNIQYF; V: TRBV6-5; J: TRBJ2-4
CDR3: CAISDTNTEAFF; V: TRBV10-3; J: TRBJ1-1
CDR3: CATKGGADQPQHF; V: TRBV19; J: TRBJ1-5
CDR3: CASTPRTSTDTQYF; V: TRBV2; J: TRBJ2-3
CDR3: CASSLTEGQPQHF; V: TRBV4-3; J: TRBJ1-5
CDR3: CASSLRGTALNTEAFF; V: TRBV5-1; J: TRBJ1-1
CDR3: CASSQGTGRNTDTQYF; V: TRBV4-2; J: TRBJ2-3
CDR3: CASSFGQGYEQYF; V: TRBV7-3; J: TRBJ2-7
CDR3: CASSVGESSLSYNEQFF; V: TRBV9; J: TRBJ2-1
CDR3: CASSEAGGAGAYF; V: TRBV6-1; J: TRBJ2-3
CDR3: CASSLAGGSGNTIYF; V: TRBV5-1; J: TRBJ1-3
CDR3: CAISSLEQGEGYTF; V: TRBV10-3; J: TRBJ1-2
CDR3: CASSSKGTWADRGDYGYTF; V: TRBV13; J: TRBJ1-2
CDR3: CASSGRLRTSSGANVLTF; V: TRBV7-9; J: TRBJ2-6
CDR3: CASSPGGAISYEQYF; V: TRBV18; J: TRBJ2-7